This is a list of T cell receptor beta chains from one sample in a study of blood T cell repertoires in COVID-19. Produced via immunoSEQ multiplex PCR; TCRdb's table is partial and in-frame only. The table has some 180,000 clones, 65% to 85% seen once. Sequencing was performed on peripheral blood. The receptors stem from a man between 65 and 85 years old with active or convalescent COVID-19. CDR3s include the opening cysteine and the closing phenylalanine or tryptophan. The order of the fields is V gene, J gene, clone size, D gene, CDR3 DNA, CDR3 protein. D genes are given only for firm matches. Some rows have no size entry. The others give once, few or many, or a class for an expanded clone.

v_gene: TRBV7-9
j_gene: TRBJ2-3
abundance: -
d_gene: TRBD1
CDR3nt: TGTGCCAGCAGCCCCGCGGGGACAGGGGGCACAGATACGCAGTATTTT
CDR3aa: CASSPAGTGGTDTQYF

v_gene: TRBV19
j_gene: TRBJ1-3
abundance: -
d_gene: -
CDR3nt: TGTGCCTCGGCAGTAACGAGCGGGACTGGAAACACCATATATTTT
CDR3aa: CASAVTSGTGNTIYF

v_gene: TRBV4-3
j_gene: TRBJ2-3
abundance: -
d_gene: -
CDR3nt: TGCGCCAGCAGCCAAGATCAGGCCCGGCGCACAGATACGCAGTATTTT
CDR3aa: CASSQDQARRTDTQYF

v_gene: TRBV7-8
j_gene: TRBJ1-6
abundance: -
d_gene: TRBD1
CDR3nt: TGTGCCAGCAGGGGGACAGGGGCCTATAATTCACCCCTCCACTTT
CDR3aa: CASRGTGAYNSPLHF

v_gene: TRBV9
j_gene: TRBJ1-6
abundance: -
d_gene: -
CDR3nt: TGTGCCAGCAGCGTAGATCTCCTTTCACCCCTCCACTTT
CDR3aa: CASSVDLLSPLHF

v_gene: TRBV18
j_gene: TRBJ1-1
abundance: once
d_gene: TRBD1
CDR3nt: TGTGCCAGCTCACCACCGTTGACAGGGGCTAAAATAACTGAAGCTTTCTTT
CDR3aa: CASSPPLTGAKITEAFF

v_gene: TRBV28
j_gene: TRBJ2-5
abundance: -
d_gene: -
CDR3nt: TGTGCCAGCAGTTTAGGGGGCAAGGAAACTAAAATCCAAGAGACCCAGTACTTC
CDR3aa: CASSLGGKETKIQETQYF

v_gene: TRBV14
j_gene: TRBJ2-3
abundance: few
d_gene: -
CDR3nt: TGTGCCAGCAGCCAAGTAATGTCCCCTAGCACAGATACGCAGTATTTT
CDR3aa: CASSQVMSPSTDTQYF

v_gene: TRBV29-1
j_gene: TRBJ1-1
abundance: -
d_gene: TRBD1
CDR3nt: TGCAGCGTTGGGGATAGTGGCAGGGGGCTACCGAACACTGAAGCTTTCTTT
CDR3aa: CSVGDSGRGLPNTEAFF

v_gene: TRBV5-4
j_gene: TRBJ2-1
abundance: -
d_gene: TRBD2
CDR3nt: TGTGCCAGCAGCTCACCTAGCGGGAGTGACAGGGATGAGCAGTTCTTC
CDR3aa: CASSSPSGSDRDEQFF

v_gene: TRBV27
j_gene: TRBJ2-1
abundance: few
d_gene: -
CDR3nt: TGTGCCAGCAGTCCACAGGGTCCCTACAATGAGCAGTTCTTC
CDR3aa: CASSPQGPYNEQFF

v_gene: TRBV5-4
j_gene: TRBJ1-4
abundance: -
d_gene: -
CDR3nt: TGTGCCAGCAGCTTTGGGCCAACAACTAATGAAAAACTGTTTTTT
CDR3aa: CASSFGPTTNEKLFF

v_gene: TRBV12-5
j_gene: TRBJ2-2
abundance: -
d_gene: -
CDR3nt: TGTGCTAGTGGTTTGAGCACAGGGCCCAGAAATACCGGGGAGCTGTTTTTT
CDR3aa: CASGLSTGPRNTGELFF

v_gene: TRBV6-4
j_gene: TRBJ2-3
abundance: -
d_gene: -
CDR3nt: TGTGCCAGCAGTGACGAGGCAACTAGCACAGATACGCAGTATTTT
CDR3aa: CASSDEATSTDTQYF

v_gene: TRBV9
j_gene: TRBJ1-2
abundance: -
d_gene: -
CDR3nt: TGTGCCAGCAGCGTAGGAGGGAGTTGGGGGGAAAATGGCTACACCTTC
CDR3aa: CASSVGGSWGENGYTF

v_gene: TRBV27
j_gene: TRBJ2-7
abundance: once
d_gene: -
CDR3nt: TGTGCCAGCCGTCCCTATGGGGCGGGACCTCGGGGCTACGAGCAGTACTTC
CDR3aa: CASRPYGAGPRGYEQYF

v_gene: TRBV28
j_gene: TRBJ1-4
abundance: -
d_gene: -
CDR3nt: TGTGCCAGCAGCCTAAGGGGGGGCCTCACTGAAAAACTGTTTTTT
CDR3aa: CASSLRGGLTEKLFF

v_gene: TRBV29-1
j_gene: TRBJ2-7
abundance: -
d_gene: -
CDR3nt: TGCAGCGTTGAGGCGGTTCAGGGGACCCACGAGCAGTACTTC
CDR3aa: CSVEAVQGTHEQYF

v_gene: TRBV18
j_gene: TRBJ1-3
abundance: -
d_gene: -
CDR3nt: TGTGCCAGCTCCCCTAGAAAAGTATTGGACACCATATATTTT
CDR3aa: CASSPRKVLDTIYF

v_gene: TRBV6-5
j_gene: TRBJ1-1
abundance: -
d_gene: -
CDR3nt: TGTGCCAGCAGTTACCCTAGGGGACTGTACACTGAAGCTTTCTTT
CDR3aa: CASSYPRGLYTEAFF

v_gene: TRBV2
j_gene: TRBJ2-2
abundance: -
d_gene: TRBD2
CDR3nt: TGTGCCAGCAGTGTAGGGGGACTAGCGGGTACCGGGGAGCTGTTTTTT
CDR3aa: CASSVGGLAGTGELFF

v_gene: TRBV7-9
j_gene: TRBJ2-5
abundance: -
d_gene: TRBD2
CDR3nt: TGTGCCAGCAGATCCCTTACTAGCGGGGGGGCGTCAGAGACCCAGTACTTC
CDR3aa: CASRSLTSGGASETQYF

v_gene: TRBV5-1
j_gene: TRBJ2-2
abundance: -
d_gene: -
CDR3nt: TGCGCCAGCAGTTCACAGGGAGCCGGGGAGCTGTTTTTT
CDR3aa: CASSSQGAGELFF

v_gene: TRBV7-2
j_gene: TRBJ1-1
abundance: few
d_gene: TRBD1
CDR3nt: TGTGCCAGCAAAACGATCACGGGGCGAGGGGGCGCGAGGGTAGCTGAAGCTTTCTTT
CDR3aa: CASKTITGRGGARVAEAFF

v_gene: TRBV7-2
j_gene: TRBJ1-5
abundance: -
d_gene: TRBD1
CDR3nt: TGTGCCAGCATCCCTAACAGGGGGGATCAGCCCCAGCATTTT
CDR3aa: CASIPNRGDQPQHF